This T cell receptor (beta chain) was sequenced in a study of blood T cell repertoires in COVID-19. Study information: Spain, Italy and the United States supplied samples that represented acute and convalescent COVID-19. The cDNA or gDNA used as material had been derived from T cells, B-cell-depleted T cells, or PBMCs.

Per the original methods: The assay estimated nucleated cells by amplifying reference gene primers. Method: immunoSEQ multiplex PCR; TCRdb's copy keeps in-frame clones and lacks some. V and J calls and clone size follow that table, whereas D and trimming were derived from the DNA. The data contain around 370,000 clones, around 91% of them singletons. The CDR3 has 14 amino acids. The germline V gene encodes CDR1 SGHTA and CDR2 FQGNSA. The ends lost 7 bases at V and 9 bases at J; junction bases unmatched: 6. The chain couples TRBV7-2 to TRBJ2-1, with 13 bases matching TRBD2. Sample: peripheral blood. The origin of this receptor is a man between 18 and 35 years old with active or convalescent COVID-19. This CDR3 reads CASKRTSGGPEQFF. For the CDR3, the DNA is TGTGCCAGCAAAAGGACTAGCGGGGGTCCTGAGCAGTTCTTC. The full variable domain, in which reference TRBV7-2 and TRBJ2-1 provide the parts outside the CDR3, is GAGVSQSPSNKVTEKGKDVELRCDPISGHTALYWYRQSLGQGLEFLIYFQGNSAPDKSGLPSDRFSAERTGGSVSTLTIQRTQQEDSAVYLCASKRTSGGPEQFFGPGTRLTVL.